Each of the 14 T cell receptor beta chains below was sequenced from the same sample in a study of beta chain features in type 1 diabetes. These receptors are not linked to any known antigen. Broader study findings: Type 1 diabetes patients had moderately but significantly shorter TCRB CDR3s in all four CD4+ subsets.

The isolated RNA, all of it, was reverse transcribed, so expressed TCRB transcripts were what got sequenced. Sequenced by immunoSEQ multiplex PCR; TCRdb stores in-frame clones only, minus some. In the table there are 40,000 to 55,000 clones, approximately 40% of which are singletons. Sample: stem cell memory CD4+ T cells from blood. These receptors originate from a man younger than 40 with type 1 diabetes.

Here the CDR3 reads CASSPLAKNTGELFF. In DNA, the CDR3 is TGTGCCAGCTCACCTTTAGCGAAGAACACCGGGGAGCTGTTTTTT. The chain uses TRBV18 and TRBJ2-2; perhaps TRBD2 as D (5 bases). Germline CDR1 is KGHSH and CDR2 is LQKENI. V lost 3 bases, J lost 1 base, and 9 bases lay in between. The CDR3 spans 15 residues.

The V call is TRBV10-3, the J call TRBJ2-1; tentatively, D is TRBD1 (6 bases). This CDR3 contains 13 residues. Trimming pared 5 bases from V and 7 bases from J, leaving 12 bases between. Germline V lookup: CDR1 ENHRY, CDR2 SYGVKD. CDR3 in amino acids: CAISKDSRNEQFF. CDR3 DNA: TGTGCCATCAGTAAGGACAGCAGGAATGAGCAGTTCTTC.

This chain links TRBV11-1 with TRBJ2-5; no reliable D call. This CDR3 has 10 amino acids. Germline V gene data show CDR1 as SGHAT and CDR2 as FQDESV (reference sequence). V gave up 8 bases and J gave up 5 bases, with 6 bases separating them. This CDR3 reads CASSGETQYF. The CDR3 DNA sequence: TGTGCCAGCTCCGGGGAGACCCAGTACTTC.

The CDR3 DNA is TGTGCCAGCAGCTTCTCCGGGACTAGCTCCTACAATGAGCAGTTCTTC. Encoded protein: CASSFSGTSSYNEQFF. The chain couples TRBV7-2 to TRBJ2-1; the match to TRBD2 covers 8 bases. The V gene's germline CDR1 is SGHTA and CDR2 FQGNSA. V gave up 3 bases and J gave up 0 bases; unmatched junction bases: 4. The CDR3 length is 16 residues.

This clone was counted between two and nine times. The chain has TRBV15 and TRBJ1-4, with D possibly being TRBD1 (6 bases). CDR1 is LNHNV and CDR2 is YYDKDF in the germline V gene (reference sequence). Between the trimmed V and J ends, which lost 6 bases and 11 bases, there was a span of 13 bases. There are 12 residues in the CDR3. This chain's CDR3 is CATSHQGRKLFF. CDR3 nucleotides: TGTGCCACCAGTCATCAGGGGCGTAAACTGTTTTTT.

V gene TRBV19 combines with J gene TRBJ1-1; tentative D call: TRBD1 (5 bases). This CDR3 region has 13 residues. CDR1 is LNHDA and CDR2 is SQIVND in the germline V gene (reference sequence). Trimming cost V 10 bases and J 4 bases, with 16 bases left between them. Here the CDR3 reads CAIRGHDFTEAFF. Here the CDR3 DNA reads TGTGCCATACGCGGACACGACTTCACTGAAGCTTTCTTT.

The chain joins TRBV7-9 to TRBJ2-1; TRBD2 aligns across 7 bases. CDR3 size: 17 residues. Germline V gives CDR1 SEHNR, CDR2 FQNEAQ (reference sequence). V dropped 3 bases and J dropped 8; count of bases not matched to a gene: 16. This CDR3 reads CASSFLASQAGRDEQFF. The CDR3 DNA is TGTGCCAGCAGCTTTCTGGCATCCCAAGCGGGAAGGGATGAGCAGTTCTTC.

This rearrangement joins TRBV18 to TRBJ2-3; tentatively, D is TRBD2 (6 bases). V was cut by 2 bases and J by 2 bases, with 8 bases left in between. Germline V lookup: CDR1 KGHSH, CDR2 LQKENI. This CDR3 spans 14 amino acids. The CDR3 reads CASSPRDSTDTQYF. For the CDR3, the DNA is TGTGCCAGCTCACCAAGGGACTCCACAGATACGCAGTATTTT.

In its sample, this clone was seen a few times. The chain is built from TRBV4-2 and TRBJ2-1, with D tentatively TRBD2 (6 bases). Per germline, CDR1 LGHNA and CDR2 YNFKEQ. V lost 3 bases to trimming and J lost 10 bases, with 13 bases between them. This CDR3 is 13 amino acids long. The CDR3 sequence is CASSHPGTPEQFF. CDR3 sequence (DNA): TGTGCCAGCAGCCACCCAGGGACTCCGGAGCAGTTCTTC.

This clone was recorded a few times. J is TRBJ1-5 and V is TRBV7-8; D may be TRBD1 (6 bases). Germline CDR1 SGHVS, CDR2 FQNEAQ. The ends were cut back, 2 bases at V and 2 bases at J, with 10 bases in the middle. There are 15 residues in the CDR3. The CDR3 DNA follows: TGTGCCAGCAGCTTAAGGGGGATCGGCAATCAGCCCCAGCATTTT. Protein sequence: CASSLRGIGNQPQHF.

Only a few counts were recorded for this clone. V gene TRBV5-1 combines with J gene TRBJ2-1; 10 positions match TRBD1. V was pared by 1 base and J by 5 bases, with 9 bases of the junction left unmatched. Germline V CDR1 and CDR2: SGHRS, YFSETQ. The CDR3 has 17 residues. The CDR3 sequence is CASSLRRWTGGNNEQFF. CDR3 DNA: TGCGCCAGCAGCTTGAGACGTTGGACAGGGGGTAACAATGAGCAGTTCTTC.

This rearrangement joins TRBV19 to TRBJ1-5; the match to TRBD1 covers 7 bases. The CDR3 consists of 16 residues. V lost 5 bases and J lost 3; bases outside the gene matches: 10. Looked up from germline, CDR1 is LNHDA and CDR2 is SQIVND (reference sequence). The DNA for the CDR3 is TGTGCCAGTAGTCCCTCCTTAGACAGGGTCAATCAGCCCCAGCATTTT. It is translated as CASSPSLDRVNQPQHF.

A few counts support this clone. This chain links TRBV19 with TRBJ2-1, with D possibly TRBD2 on 6 matching bases. The CDR3 runs to 15 residues. The germline gives CDR1 LNHDA, CDR2 SQIVND (reference sequence). V shed 1 base and J shed 2 bases, with 9 bases lying between them. CDR3 bases: TGTGCCAGTAGTATAGCGGGAGTCCCCTACAATGAGCAGTTCTTC. Its protein product is CASSIAGVPYNEQFF.

J is TRBJ2-5 and V is TRBV5-1, with D possibly TRBD1 on 6 matching bases. V lost 0 bases and J lost 5, with 8 bases in between. There are 13 residues in the CDR3. Germline-derived CDR1 and CDR2 are SGHRS and YFSETQ. The CDR3 reads CASSLEGVETQYF. The CDR3 DNA is TGCGCCAGCAGCTTGGAGGGGGTTGAGACCCAGTACTTC.